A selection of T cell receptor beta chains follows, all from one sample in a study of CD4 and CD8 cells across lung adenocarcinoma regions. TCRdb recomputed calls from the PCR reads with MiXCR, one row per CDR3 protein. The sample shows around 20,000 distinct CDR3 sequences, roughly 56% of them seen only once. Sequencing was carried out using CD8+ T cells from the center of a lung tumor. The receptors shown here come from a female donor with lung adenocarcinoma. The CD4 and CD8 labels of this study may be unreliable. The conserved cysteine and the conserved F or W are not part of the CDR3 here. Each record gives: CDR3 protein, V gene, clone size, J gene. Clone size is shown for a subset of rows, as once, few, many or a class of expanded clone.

ARGGVGRNQDIQY TRBV6-1 - TRBJ2-4
SASRWVGGGGPETQY TRBV20-1 - TRBJ2-5
ASSQVVAYNEQF TRBV14 many TRBJ2-1
ANSRPGTSGFSYNEQF TRBV6-2/TRBV6-3 - TRBJ2-1
ASSGGPLEQF TRBV7-2 many TRBJ2-1
ASRQRVRDTDTQY TRBV27 once TRBJ2-3
ASRTMNSDSS TRBV10-2 - TRBJ1-1
AIRGFVQKIQY TRBV27 - TRBJ2-4
AISPQGASYEQY TRBV10-3 many TRBJ2-7
ASSPTSFAGELF TRBV6-4 few TRBJ2-2
ASTTFRDRGLEAF TRBV3-1 - TRBJ1-1
ASRSGGKNIQY TRBV6-1 few TRBJ2-4
ASSSRPAGDSYEQY TRBV7-2 - -
AISPGTGALLAEAF TRBV10-3 - TRBJ1-1
ASSFPSGWGRTDTQY TRBV27 - TRBJ2-3
ASSSPLLTGELF TRBV7-2 few TRBJ2-2
ATSDPTGTRLSEQF TRBV24-1 few TRBJ2-3
ASSLDALSTDTQY TRBV7-7 - TRBJ2-3
ASSQDSSTDTQY TRBV4-1 few TRBJ2-3
ASSQHPGQGPYEQY TRBV23-1 many TRBJ2-7
ASSEAAGGLDTQY TRBV6-1 - TRBJ2-3
ASRERQGTEAF TRBV10-2 many TRBJ1-1
ARGLGGGEQETQY TRBV10-1 - TRBJ2-5
ASGMPGGQGYMQY TRBV6-1 - TRBJ2-4
SASRLVGGGGTDTQY TRBV20-1 few TRBJ2-3
ASRPGLQGGEQY TRBV6-1 once -
ASSLAAMYNEQF TRBV11-2 many TRBJ2-1
ASRAVSTNTQY TRBV27 - TRBJ2-3
ASSEAGQGLEQY TRBV6-1 - -